A single sample is the source of the 8 T cell receptor beta chains below, sequenced in a study of shared clonotypes between healthy human individuals (dated by TCRdb to 2018 to 2020). Library generation was performed with the immunoSEQ multiplex PCR assay. Entries here come from immuneACCESS through TCRdb and include only in-frame sequences with V and J called. Some clones fail to appear in such tables; in the studies checked, an unresolved V gene covers under half of the shortfall, and the cause of the remainder is unknown. Here the sample has approximately 2.5 million clones; roughly 93% occur a single time. Of the sample, approximately 0.36% is held by the ten largest clones. The sequenced material came from naive CD4+ T cells from PBMCs. The cell subset or site label corresponds to: CD45RA+ positively selected. All receptors come from a man younger than 35 in good health. Some clones in this sample may be carry-over from other donors' samples.

The genes are TRBV9 and TRBJ2-1, with TRBD2 identical over 8 bases. With V trimmed by 4 bases and J by 4 bases, 4 bases remained unmatched. The germline V gene encodes CDR1 SGDLS and CDR2 YYNGEE. This CDR3 contains 14 residues. In nucleotides, the CDR3 is TGTGCCAGCAGCAATAGCGGGGCGTACAATGAGCAGTTCTTC. It translates to CASSNSGAYNEQFF.

V usage is TRBV9 and J usage is TRBJ2-7; the D gene is possibly TRBD2 (6 bases). Between the trimmed V and J ends, which lost 0 bases and 5 bases, there was a span of 15 bases. Germline-derived CDR1 and CDR2 are SGDLS and YYNGEE. This CDR3 is 15 amino acids long. CDR3 DNA sequence: TGTGCCAGCAGCGTAGGGGGGGATTACTTCGACGAGCAGTACTTC. Translating gives CASSVGGDYFDEQYF.

This clone was detected once. This chain links TRBV19 with TRBJ2-6, with a weak D call TRBD1 (5 bases). Germline CDR1 reads LNHDA; CDR2 reads SQIVND (reference sequence). This CDR3 contains 15 residues. V lost 5 bases, J lost 0 bases, and 8 bases lay in between. This chain's CDR3 is CASSPTDSGANVLTF. The CDR3 region has the DNA TGTGCCAGTAGTCCGACAGACTCTGGGGCCAACGTCCTGACTTTC.

This chain uses TRBV2 with TRBJ2-2; no reliable D call. Per the germline V gene, CDR1 is SNHLY and CDR2 is FYNNEI. The CDR3 is 13 amino acids. The V and J ends lost 4 bases and 6 bases respectively, with 9 bases between them. This CDR3 reads CASSVRSSGELFF. In DNA, the CDR3 is TGTGCCAGCAGTGTGCGGTCCTCCGGGGAGCTGTTTTTT.

Concerning this clone itself: The identical CDR3 is also encoded by other nucleotide sequences in the sample. The chain uses TRBV5-1 and TRBJ2-2; D is undetermined. This CDR3 region has 14 residues. V dropped 4 bases and J dropped 0 bases, with 7 bases sitting between them. Germline assignment: CDR1 SGHRS and CDR2 YFSETQ. CDR3 residues: CASSPLANTGELFF. CDR3 in DNA: TGCGCCAGCAGCCCCCTGGCGAACACCGGGGAGCTGTTTTTT.

The V call is TRBV5-1, the J call TRBJ2-3; TRBD1 aligns across 7 bases. V was pared by 4 bases and J by 3 bases, with 11 bases of the junction left unmatched. CDR3 length: 16 amino acids. The germline V gene has CDR1 SGHRS and CDR2 YFSETQ. CDR3 nucleotides: TGCGCCAGCAGCCCGGCCATTAAGGGGGCGACAGATACGCAGTATTTT. It yields the protein CASSPAIKGATDTQYF.

The CDR3 sequence: CATYPTGWVDYGYTF. As DNA, the CDR3 is TGTGCCACCTACCCGACAGGGTGGGTAGACTATGGCTACACCTTC. J is TRBJ1-2 and V is TRBV28; 7 positions match TRBD1. V dropped 10 bases and J dropped 3; count of bases not matched to a gene: 14. CDR1 and CDR2 (germline): MDHEN, SYDVKM. CDR3 length: 15 residues.

The chain is built from TRBV5-5 and TRBJ2-3; 14 nucleotides match TRBD2. CDR1 and CDR2 from the germline V gene are SGHKS and YYEKEE (reference sequence). The CDR3 covers 16 residues. Trimming removed 4 bases from V and 1 base from J; junction bases left unmatched: 2. CDR3 in amino acids: CASSRGLAGGTDTQYF. The DNA for the CDR3 is TGTGCCAGCAGCCGGGGACTAGCGGGAGGCACAGATACGCAGTATTTT.